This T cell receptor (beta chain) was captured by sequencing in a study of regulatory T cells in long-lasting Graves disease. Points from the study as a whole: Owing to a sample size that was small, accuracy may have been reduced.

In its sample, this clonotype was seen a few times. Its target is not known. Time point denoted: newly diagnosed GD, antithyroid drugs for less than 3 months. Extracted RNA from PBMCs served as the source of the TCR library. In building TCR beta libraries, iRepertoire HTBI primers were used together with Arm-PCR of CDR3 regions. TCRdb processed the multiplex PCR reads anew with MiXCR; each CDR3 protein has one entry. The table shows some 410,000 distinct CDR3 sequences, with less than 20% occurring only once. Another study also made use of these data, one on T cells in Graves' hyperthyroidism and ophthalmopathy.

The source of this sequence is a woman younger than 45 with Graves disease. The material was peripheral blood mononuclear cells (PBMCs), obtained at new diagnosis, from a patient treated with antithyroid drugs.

The CDR3: CSASGGGIPFEQYF. As DNA, the CDR3 is TGCAGTGCTTCGGGGGGGGGGATCCCCTTCGAGCAGTACTTC. The chain employs TRBV20-1 and TRBJ2-7; 8 bases agree with TRBD2. The CDR3 covers 14 residues. Germline V gene lookup returns CDR1 DFQATT and CDR2 SNEGSKA (reference sequence). J gave up 6 bases and V 5 bases, and 12 bases lay outside the gene matches.